This T cell receptor (beta chain) was documented in a study of response to subunit inactivated influenza vaccine. Overall study findings and caveats: With each seasonal influenza vaccination, the authors suggested, few new T cells are recruited.

This clonotype was seen more than once but under ten times. Antigen specificity is unknown. The CDR3 totals 15 residues. CDR1 and CDR2 (germline): SGHVS, FQNEAQ. Trimming stripped 0 bases from V and 5 bases from J, with 13 bases between. TCRdb reprocessed the RT-PCR reads via MiXCR and lists one record per CDR3 protein. The table records 530,000 or so distinct CDR3 sequences, 12% of them present only once. The sequence came from a man between 45 and 60 years old who received an inactivated influenza vaccine. The V call is TRBV7-8, the J call TRBJ2-5, with D possibly TRBD1 on 5 matching bases. Here the sequenced sample was PBMCs from blood, taken on the day of vaccination. This CDR3 is CASSLAWGQEETQYF. In nucleotides, the CDR3 is TGTGCCAGCAGCTTAGCTTGGGGCCAGGAGGAGACCCAGTACTTC.